This TCR beta chain was recovered during a study of blood T cell repertoires in COVID-19. Under the authors' procedure: Reference gene primer amplification in the assay estimated nucleated cell counts. Generated by immunoSEQ multiplex PCR, the TCRdb table keeps only in-frame clones and is missing some. The V and J calls and clone size come from that table; D and trimming were worked out from the DNA. The table has some 150,000 clones, approximately 85% seen once. CDR1 and CDR2 from the germline V gene are SGHAT and FQNNGV. V dropped 3 bases and J dropped 0 bases, with 15 bases sitting between them. This CDR3 spans 17 amino acids. The Seattle site enrolled patients during active infection and followed them longitudinally.

The specimen was peripheral blood. This chain uses TRBV11-2 with TRBJ1-3; a possible D gene is TRBD1 (5 bases). The receptor was derived from a man in his fifties or sixties with COVID-19, enrolled during active disease. CDR3 protein: CASSLVTLGDSGNTIYF. The CDR3 DNA sequence: TGTGCCAGCAGCTTGGTCACTCTAGGGGACTCTGGAAACACCATATATTTT.